What follows are 14 T cell receptor beta chains derived from one specimen sequenced in a study of blood T cell repertoires in COVID-19. TCRdb's table, derived via immunoSEQ multiplex PCR, lists solely in-frame clones and lacks some. This table has tens of thousands of clones, about 79% appearing once. The sequencing input was peripheral blood. These receptors all stem from a human donor with acute or convalescent COVID-19. The donor label of this sample is uncertain.

The rearrangement joins TRBV28 to TRBJ2-3, with unresolved D. Germline assignment: CDR1 MDHEN and CDR2 SYDVKM. This CDR3 is 15 amino acids long. V shed 3 bases and J shed 0 bases, with 10 bases lying between them. DNA for the CDR3: TGTGCCAGCAGTTTGGAGCCTTCTAGCACAGATACGCAGTATTTT. Its protein is CASSLEPSSTDTQYF.

This clone was seen a single time. The CDR3 reads CASSTSGTGVYGYTF. CDR3 coding DNA: TGTGCCAGTAGCACTTCGGGGACAGGGGTATATGGCTACACCTTC. V gene TRBV19 combines with J gene TRBJ1-2; 10 bases line up with TRBD1. The CDR3 spans 15 residues. V lost 6 bases, J lost 5 bases, and 9 bases stayed unmatched. Germline assignment: CDR1 LNHDA and CDR2 SQIVND (reference sequence).

This rearrangement joins TRBV5-1 to TRBJ1-4; TRBD1 might be the D (6 bases). CDR1 is SGHRS, CDR2 YFSETQ, per germline. The CDR3 runs 15 residues. Trimming shortened V by 4 bases and J by 0 bases, and 10 bases separated the two germline ends. The CDR3 reads CASSPSGATNEKLFF. In DNA, the CDR3 is TGCGCCAGCAGCCCTTCAGGGGCAACTAATGAAAAACTGTTTTTT.

The rearrangement joins TRBV7-9 to TRBJ2-3, with D possibly TRBD1 on 5 matching bases. The CDR3 contains 16 residues. V lost 5 bases, J lost 0 bases, and 15 bases lay in between. Per germline, CDR1 SEHNR and CDR2 FQNEAQ (reference sequence). DNA of the CDR3: TGTGCCAGCAGCCCGAGTCTAGGGGCTAGCACAGATACGCAGTATTTT. Amino acid sequence: CASSPSLGASTDTQYF.

The chain joins TRBV10-3 to TRBJ2-7; TRBD2 matches at 11 bases. The CDR3 has 16 amino acids. Germline lookup yields CDR1 ENHRY and CDR2 SYGVKD. The trim removed 6 bases at V and 0 bases at J, leaving 7 bases unmatched. CDR3 nucleotide sequence: TGTGCCATCAGCAGAACCGGGACTAGCGGCTCCTACGAGCAGTACTTC. This translates into CAISRTGTSGSYEQYF.

The chain joins TRBV2 to TRBJ1-4; possible D gene TRBD1, 6 bases. Trimming took 6 bases from V and 0 from J, leaving 11 bases between them. The CDR3 loop spans 15 amino acids. Looked up from germline, CDR1 is SNHLY and CDR2 is FYNNEI. The CDR3 spells CASRKDRATNEKLFF. The CDR3 region has the DNA TGTGCCAGCAGAAAGGACAGAGCAACTAATGAAAAACTGTTTTTT.

A single count supports this clone. V is TRBV5-4 and J is TRBJ2-2, with TRBD2 matching over 7 bases. CDR1 is SGHNT, CDR2 YYREEE, per germline (reference sequence). The length of the CDR3 is 18 residues. With 2 bases clipped from V and 7 bases from J, the junction kept 17 bases outside the gene matches. The CDR3 sequence: CASSLVPGSSGRGGELFF. The CDR3, as DNA: TGTGCCAGCAGCTTAGTTCCAGGGTCGAGTGGGAGGGGCGGGGAGCTGTTTTTT.

The V gene is TRBV5-4, the J gene TRBJ2-1; 8 nucleotides match TRBD2. This CDR3 spans 18 amino acids. The ends lost 0 bases at V and 5 bases at J; junction bases unmatched: 13. CDR1 is SGHNT and CDR2 is YYREEE in the germline V gene (reference sequence). CDR3 sequence reads: CASSLDIAAGGKNNEQFF. In DNA, the CDR3 is TGTGCCAGCAGCTTGGATATCGCGGCGGGAGGTAAGAACAATGAGCAGTTCTTC.

The chain combines TRBV11-2 with TRBJ2-5; 9 bases are a match to TRBD2. V lost 4 bases and J lost 7; bases outside the gene matches: 10. The germline gives CDR1 SGHAT, CDR2 FQNNGV. CDR3 size: 15 residues. CDR3 DNA: TGTGCCAGCAGCTATAGACTAGCGGCCCATGGGACCCAGTACTTC. This translates into CASSYRLAAHGTQYF.

The chain is built from TRBV6-5 and TRBJ1-2, with 11 positions matching TRBD1. This CDR3 has 14 amino acids. CDR1 is MNHEY and CDR2 is SVGAGI in the germline V gene. The ends lost 5 bases at V and 5 bases at J; junction bases unmatched: 4. The CDR3 nucleotides read TGTGCCAGCAGTCGGACAGGGGGCCATTATGGCTACACCTTC. It codes for CASSRTGGHYGYTF.

This sequence joins TRBV5-1 and TRBJ2-7, with TRBD2 matching over 15 bases. The junction had 7 bases not matched to a gene; V was cut back by 4 bases and J by 5 bases. The CDR3 contains 16 residues. Germline V gene data show CDR1 as SGHRS and CDR2 as YFSETQ. CDR3 loop: CASSPGLAGGWDEQYF. CDR3 bases: TGCGCCAGCAGCCCGGGACTAGCGGGAGGTTGGGACGAGCAGTACTTC.

The rearrangement joins TRBV29-1 to TRBJ2-1; D may be TRBD2 (6 bases). The V end was cut by 1 base, the J end by 5 bases, with 15 bases between. The CDR3 runs 15 residues. Germline V CDR1 and CDR2: SQVTM, ANQGSEA. For the CDR3, the DNA is TGCAGCGTTGAAGGGGGGGTTGTTGGCGACAATGAGCAGTTCTTC. It codes for CSVEGGVVGDNEQFF.

V is TRBV6-6 and J is TRBJ2-7; the D gene is possibly TRBD2 (5 bases). The CDR3 consists of 12 residues. The V end lost 8 bases, the J end lost 5 bases, and 13 bases lay between the germline ends. Germline V CDR1 and CDR2: MNHNY, SVGAGI (reference sequence). The CDR3 bases are TGTGCCAGCGTAAGTCAGACTAACGAGCAGTACTTC. Its protein product is CASVSQTNEQYF.

CDR3 coding DNA: TGTGCCAGCAGTCCGACAGGGGGCTCCTATAATTCACCCCTCCACTTT. Translating gives CASSPTGGSYNSPLHF. J is TRBJ1-6 and V is TRBV28; TRBD1 matches 9 bases. Germline lookup yields CDR1 MDHEN and CDR2 SYDVKM. The CDR3 totals 16 residues. Trimming cost V 5 bases and J 0 bases; bases outside gene matches: 2. The full variable domain, in which reference TRBV28 and TRBJ1-6 provide the parts outside the CDR3, is DVKVTQSSRYLVKRTGEKVFLECVQDMDHENMFWYRQDPGLGLRLIYFSYDVKMKEKGDIPEGYSVSREKKERFSLILESASTNQTSMYLCASSPTGGSYNSPLHFGNGTRLTVT.